Included here is one TCR beta chain sequence, with context. Antigen: not known. These data belong to a study of T cell responses to AZD1222 COVID-19 vaccine. Study information: The analysis combined second doses at about 4 or about 12 weeks.

Produced via immunoSEQ multiplex PCR; TCRdb's table is partial and in-frame only. Of around 130,000 clones detected, 80% to 90% appear once; the ten largest clones hold roughly 3%. Germline V gene lookup returns CDR1 DFQATT and CDR2 SNEGSKA (reference sequence). Trimming removed 6 bases at V and 3 bases at J, with 9 bases between. This CDR3 spans 11 amino acids. Overall study findings and caveats: Possibly, clonal diversity was underestimated; donors were largely white British and included more females.

The input for sequencing was peripheral blood, taken on day 0 of AZD1222 vaccination. This TCR derives from an adult in good health. V and J are TRBV20-1 and TRBJ2-7, with D possibly TRBD2 on 5 matching bases. The CDR3, as DNA: TGCAGTGCCAGGACTGGCTACGAGCAGTACTTC. Amino acids: CSARTGYEQYF.